This TCR beta chain was documented in a study of blood T cell repertoires in COVID-19. Study-wide context: Acute and convalescent COVID-19 samples came from the United States, Italy and Spain. Sample material is recorded as cDNA or gDNA derived from T cells, B-cell-depleted T cells, or PBMCs.

Original handling: From reference gene primer amplification, estimates of nucleated cell counts were derived. Generated by immunoSEQ multiplex PCR, the TCRdb table keeps only in-frame clones and is missing some. V, J and clone size are those of that table, while D and trimming were read from the DNA. The sample contains some 70,000 clones, 70% to 75% of which appear only once. Germline assignment: CDR1 LNHNV and CDR2 YYDKDF (reference sequence). The CDR3 runs 13 residues. The V end was cut by 1 base, the J end by 2 bases, with 5 bases between. This clonotype originated in a man in his 60s with acute or convalescent COVID-19. The V call is TRBV15, the J call TRBJ1-1; the D is unclear. Sequencing was carried out using peripheral blood. The CDR3 sequence: CATSRGGNTEAFF. The DNA for the CDR3 is TGTGCCACCAGCAGAGGTGGCAACACTGAAGCTTTCTTT.